Sequencing of this TCR beta chain was carried out in a study of T cells in Graves' hyperthyroidism and ophthalmopathy. The diagnoses drew upon clinical symptoms, serum thyroxine and TRAb, thyroid ultrasound and orbital computed tomography. The CDR3 extends over 17 amino acids. V lost 2 bases, J lost 0 bases, and 6 bases stayed unmatched. From germline, CDR1 is SGHAT and CDR2 FQNNGV. This clonotype has a handful of counts. This clone may be a read error of a much larger clone one base away. The CDR3 regions of TCR beta were amplified from RNA transcripts. TCR CDR3 regions were first amplified by RT-PCR with HTBI primers. One entry per CDR3 protein, called by TCRdb with MiXCR from the multiplex PCR reads. Of some 740,000 distinct CDR3 sequences listed, less than 15% are singletons.

Input material: blood. The chain has TRBV11-2 and TRBJ2-3; TRBD2 agrees at 9 bases. The receptor was derived from a woman younger than 30 with Graves' hyperthyroidism. The CDR3 spells CASSLWTSEASTDTQYF. CDR3 bases: TGTGCCAGCAGCTTATGGACTAGCGAGGCAAGCACAGATACGCAGTATTTT.